The text below deals with one T cell receptor (beta chain). Assay: immunoSEQ multiplex PCR; the TCRdb copy retains only in-frame clones and omits some. The sample has about 110,000 clones, around 90% seen once; the top ten hold around 3.3%. The sample originates from a study of T cell responses to AZD1222 COVID-19 vaccine. In germline, CDR1 is SGHTA, CDR2 FQGNSA. The CDR3 has 14 residues. V lost 3 bases, J lost 2 bases, and 10 bases lay in between. The chain carries TRBV7-2 and TRBJ2-5, with D tentatively TRBD1 (5 bases). The clonotype comes from an adult in good health. Material: peripheral blood, obtained on day 0 of AZD1222 vaccination. The CDR3 sequence is CASSLMQGQETQYF. The CDR3 DNA sequence: TGTGCCAGCAGCTTGATGCAGGGACAAGAGACCCAGTACTTC. The full variable domain, rest sourced from reference TRBV7-2 and TRBJ2-5, is GAGVSQSPSNKVTEKGKDVELRCDPISGHTALYWYRQSLGQGLEFLIYFQGNSAPDKSGLPSDRFSAERTGGSVSTLTIQRTQQEDSAVYLCASSLMQGQETQYFGPGTRLLVL.